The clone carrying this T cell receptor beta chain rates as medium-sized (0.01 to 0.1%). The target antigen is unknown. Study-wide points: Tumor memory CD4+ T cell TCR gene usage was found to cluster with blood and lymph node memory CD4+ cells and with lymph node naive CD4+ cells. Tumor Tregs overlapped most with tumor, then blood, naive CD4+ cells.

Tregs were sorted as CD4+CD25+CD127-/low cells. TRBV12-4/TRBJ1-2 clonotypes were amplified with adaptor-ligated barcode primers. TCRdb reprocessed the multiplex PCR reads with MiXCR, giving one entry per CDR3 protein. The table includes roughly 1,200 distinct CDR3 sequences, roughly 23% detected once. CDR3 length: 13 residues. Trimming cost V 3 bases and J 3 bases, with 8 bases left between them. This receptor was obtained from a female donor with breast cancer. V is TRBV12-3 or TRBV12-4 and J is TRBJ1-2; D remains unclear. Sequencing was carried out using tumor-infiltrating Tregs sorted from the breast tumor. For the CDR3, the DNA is TGTGCCAGCAGTTTTAATGGGGACTATGGCTACACCTTC. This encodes CASSFNGDYGYTF.